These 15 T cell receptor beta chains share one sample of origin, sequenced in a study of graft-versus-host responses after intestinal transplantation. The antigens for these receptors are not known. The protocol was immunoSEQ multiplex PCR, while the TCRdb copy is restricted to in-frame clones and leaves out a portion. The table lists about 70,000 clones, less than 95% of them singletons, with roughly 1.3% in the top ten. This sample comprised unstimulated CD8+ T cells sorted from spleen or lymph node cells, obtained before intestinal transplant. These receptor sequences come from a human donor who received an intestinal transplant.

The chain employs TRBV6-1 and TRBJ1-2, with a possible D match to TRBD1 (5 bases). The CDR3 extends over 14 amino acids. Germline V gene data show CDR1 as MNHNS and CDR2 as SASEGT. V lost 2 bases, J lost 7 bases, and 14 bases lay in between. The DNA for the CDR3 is TGTGCCAGCAGTGAAATGACAGCCGTAACTGGCTACACCTTC. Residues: CASSEMTAVTGYTF.

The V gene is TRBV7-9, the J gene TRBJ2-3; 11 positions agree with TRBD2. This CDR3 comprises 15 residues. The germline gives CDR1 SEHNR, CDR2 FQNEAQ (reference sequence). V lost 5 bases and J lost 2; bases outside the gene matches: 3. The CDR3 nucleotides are TGTGCCAGCAGCCCGGGACTAGCGGCCACAGATACGCAGTATTTT. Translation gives CASSPGLAATDTQYF.

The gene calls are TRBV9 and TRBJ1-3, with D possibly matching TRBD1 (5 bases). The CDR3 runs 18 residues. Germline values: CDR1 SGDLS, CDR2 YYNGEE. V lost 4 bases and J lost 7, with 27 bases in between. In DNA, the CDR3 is TGTGCCAGCAGCAAGATGCCGGGACTCGCGACAGATCGGAACACCATATATTTT. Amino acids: CASSKMPGLATDRNTIYF. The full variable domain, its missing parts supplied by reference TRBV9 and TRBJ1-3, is DSGVTQTPKHLITATGQRVTLRCSPRSGDLSVYWYQQSLDQGLQFLIQYYNGEERAKGNILERFSAQQFPDLHSELNLSSLELGDSALYFCASSKMPGLATDRNTIYFGEGSWLTVV.

CDR3 loop: CASSAGLTKTQYF. DNA for the CDR3: TGTGCCAGCAGCGCAGGGTTGACGAAGACCCAGTACTTC. This rearrangement joins TRBV7-9 to TRBJ2-5, with D perhaps TRBD1 (5 bases). This CDR3 spans 13 amino acids. The V gene lost 5 bases and the J gene lost 6 bases, with 13 bases spanning the gap. The germline V gene has CDR1 SEHNR and CDR2 FQNEAQ (reference sequence).

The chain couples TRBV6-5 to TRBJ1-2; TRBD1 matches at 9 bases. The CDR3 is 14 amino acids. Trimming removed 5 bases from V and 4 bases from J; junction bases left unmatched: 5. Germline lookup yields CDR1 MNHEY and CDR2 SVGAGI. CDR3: CASSPGQGTYGYTF. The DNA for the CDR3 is TGTGCCAGCAGTCCTGGACAGGGGACCTATGGCTACACCTTC.

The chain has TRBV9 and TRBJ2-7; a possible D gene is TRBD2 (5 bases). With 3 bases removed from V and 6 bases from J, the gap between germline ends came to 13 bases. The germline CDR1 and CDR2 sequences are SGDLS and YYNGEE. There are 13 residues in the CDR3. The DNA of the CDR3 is TGTGCCAGCAGCGACTCCGGGATATCCGAGCAGTACTTC. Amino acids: CASSDSGISEQYF.

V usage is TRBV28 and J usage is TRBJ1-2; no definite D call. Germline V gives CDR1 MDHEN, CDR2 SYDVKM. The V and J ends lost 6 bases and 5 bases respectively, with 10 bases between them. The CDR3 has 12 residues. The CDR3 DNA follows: TGTGCCAGCAGATCGACTGATTATGGCTACACCTTC. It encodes CASRSTDYGYTF.

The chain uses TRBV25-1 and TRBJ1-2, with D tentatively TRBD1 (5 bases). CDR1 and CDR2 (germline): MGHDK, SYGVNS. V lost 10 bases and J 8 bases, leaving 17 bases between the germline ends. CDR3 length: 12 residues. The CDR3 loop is CATSSGGWGYTF. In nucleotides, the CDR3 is TGTGCCACCTCCAGCGGGGGGTGGGGCTACACCTTC.

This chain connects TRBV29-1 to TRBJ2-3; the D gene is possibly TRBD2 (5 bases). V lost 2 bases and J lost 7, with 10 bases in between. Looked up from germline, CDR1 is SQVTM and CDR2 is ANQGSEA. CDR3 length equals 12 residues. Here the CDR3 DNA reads TGCAGCGTTGAATCGTCCGGGAATACGCAGTATTTT. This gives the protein CSVESSGNTQYF.

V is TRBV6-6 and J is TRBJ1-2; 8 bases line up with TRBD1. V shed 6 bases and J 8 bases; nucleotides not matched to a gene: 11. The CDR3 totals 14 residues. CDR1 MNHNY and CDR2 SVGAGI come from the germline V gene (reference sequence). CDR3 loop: CASSFAQGAQGYTF. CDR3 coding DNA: TGTGCCAGCAGCTTCGCCCAGGGGGCTCAGGGCTACACCTTC.

In DNA form, the CDR3 reads TGTGCCAGCAGCGCCAGACAGGGGGGCACTGAAGCTTTCTTT. Its protein product is CASSARQGGTEAFF. J is TRBJ1-1 and V is TRBV9, with 9 bases matching TRBD1. V dropped 3 bases and J dropped 4; count of bases not matched to a gene: 4. Germline-derived CDR1 and CDR2 are SGDLS and YYNGEE. The CDR3 length is 14 residues.

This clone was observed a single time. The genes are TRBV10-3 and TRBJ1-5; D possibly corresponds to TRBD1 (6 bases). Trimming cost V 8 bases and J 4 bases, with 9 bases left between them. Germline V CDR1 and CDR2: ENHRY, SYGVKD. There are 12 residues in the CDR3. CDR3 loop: CAIAQGNQPQHF. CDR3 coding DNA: TGTGCCATCGCCCAGGGGAATCAGCCCCAGCATTTT.

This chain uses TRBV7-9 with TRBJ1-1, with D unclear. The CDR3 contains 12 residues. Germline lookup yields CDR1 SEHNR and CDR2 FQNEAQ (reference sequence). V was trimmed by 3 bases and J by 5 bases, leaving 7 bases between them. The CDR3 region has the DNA TGTGCCAGCAGCTTTACGGGGACTGAAGCTTTCTTT. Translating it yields CASSFTGTEAFF.

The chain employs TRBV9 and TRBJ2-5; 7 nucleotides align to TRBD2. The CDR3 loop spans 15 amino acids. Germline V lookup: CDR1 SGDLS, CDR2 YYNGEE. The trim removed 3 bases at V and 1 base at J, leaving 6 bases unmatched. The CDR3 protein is CASSEGTTSQETQYF. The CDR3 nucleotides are TGTGCCAGCAGCGAGGGGACTACCTCCCAAGAGACCCAGTACTTC.

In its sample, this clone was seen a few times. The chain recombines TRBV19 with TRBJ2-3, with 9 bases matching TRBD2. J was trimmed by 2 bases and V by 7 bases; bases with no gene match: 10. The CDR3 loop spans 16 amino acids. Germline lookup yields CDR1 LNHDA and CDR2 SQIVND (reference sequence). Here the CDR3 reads CASIPAGGTSTDTQYF. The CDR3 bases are TGTGCCAGTATCCCAGCGGGGGGAACTTCCACAGATACGCAGTATTTT.